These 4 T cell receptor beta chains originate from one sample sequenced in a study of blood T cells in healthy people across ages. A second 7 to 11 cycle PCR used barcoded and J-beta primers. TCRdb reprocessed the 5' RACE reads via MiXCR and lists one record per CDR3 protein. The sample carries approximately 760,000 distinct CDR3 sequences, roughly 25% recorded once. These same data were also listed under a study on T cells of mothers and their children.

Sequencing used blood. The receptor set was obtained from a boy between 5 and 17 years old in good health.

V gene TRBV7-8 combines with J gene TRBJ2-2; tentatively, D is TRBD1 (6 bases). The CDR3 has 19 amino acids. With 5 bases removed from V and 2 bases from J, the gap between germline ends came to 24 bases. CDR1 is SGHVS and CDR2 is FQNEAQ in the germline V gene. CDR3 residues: CASSRDRFSTKRNTGELFF. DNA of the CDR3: TGTGCCAGCAGCCGAGACAGGTTTTCAACCAAAAGAAACACCGGGGAGCTGTTTTTT.

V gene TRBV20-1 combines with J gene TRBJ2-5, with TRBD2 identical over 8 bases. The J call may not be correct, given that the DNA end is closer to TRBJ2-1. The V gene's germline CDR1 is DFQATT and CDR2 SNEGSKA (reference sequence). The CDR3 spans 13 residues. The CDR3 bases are TGCAGTGCTAGGCAACTAGCGGTGGTTGAGCAGTTCTTC. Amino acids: CSARQLAVVEQFF.

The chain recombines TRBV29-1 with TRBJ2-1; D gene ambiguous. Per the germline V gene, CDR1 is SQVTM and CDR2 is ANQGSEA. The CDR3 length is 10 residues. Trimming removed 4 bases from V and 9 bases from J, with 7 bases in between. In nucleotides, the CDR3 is TGCAGCGTTGGAGTGGTTGAGCAGTTCTTC. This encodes CSVGVVEQFF.

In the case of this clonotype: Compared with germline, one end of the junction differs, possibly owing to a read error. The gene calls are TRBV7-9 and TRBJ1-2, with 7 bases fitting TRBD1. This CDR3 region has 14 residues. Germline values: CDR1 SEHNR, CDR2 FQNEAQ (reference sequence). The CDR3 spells CASSLGGGGYGCTF. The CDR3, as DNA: TGTGCCAGCAGCTTAGGAGGGGGCGGCTATGGCTGCACCTTC.